The subject of this entry is one T cell receptor (beta chain). Its cognate antigen has yet to be identified. Base qualities are not at hand, and no much larger clone is one base apart. Profiling of TCR beta VDJ combinations and CDR3 sequences used genomic DNA as the template. TCR repertoire sequencing was run on an Illumina HiSeq 2000. The original methods were these. TRBV/TRBJ rearrangement plots, CDR3 size and DJ length profiles, and Simpson's diversity index were used to assess repertoires. The most abundant DNA sequence in the deep sequencing data was defined as the immunodominant clone. CDR3 amino acid sequences were checked for sharing across subjects and were also compared against the VDJdb database and published repertoires. The raw public reads went through TCRdb reprocessing: fastp at Q25, MiXCR clone calling, in-frame beta chains kept. Duplicate CDR3 protein sequences are folded into a single record with the most common DNA and genes. It is TCRdb's table, rather than the study itself, that gives the V and J calls and clone size. For this sample there are about 190,000 distinct CDR3 sequences; around half appear just once. Roughly 15% of the sample is in the top ten clones.

In the study, sorted CD4+ and CD8+ blood T cells from patients with severe aplastic anemia and from healthy subjects underwent deep sequencing of TCR repertoires. Ficoll-Paque density gradient centrifugation was used to isolate peripheral blood mononuclear cells. CD4+ and CD8+ T cells were sorted by FACS or magnetic beads before DNA extraction. The data belong to a study of CD8+CD57+ T cells in acquired aplastic anemia (dated by TCRdb to 2017 to 2018). Concerning the study at large: DNA extracted from sorted CD4+ and CD8+ cells had a mean of 3.2 ug, with a range of 0.2 to 27.4 ug. For healthy donor samples, the average read count was around 9.8 million for CD4+ cells and 11 million to 13 million for CD8+ cells.

Trimmed from V: 0 bases; trimmed from J: 2 bases; junction bases lacking a gene match: 3. The germline V gene specifies KGHDR as CDR1 and SFDVKD as CDR2. CDR3 length: 16 amino acids, cysteine to phenylalanine. Only the CDR3 DNA is retained, 48 bases long and in frame from the first base. Results the study describes overall, beyond this receptor: Roughly 30 CD8+ CDR3 sequences were shared between patients and controls but appeared highly expressed in patients and within their immunodominant clones. No significant difference in CD8+ Simpson's diversity was found between patients and healthy controls (P=0.060).

This sequence originates from a human donor in good health, serving as a control. This receptor chain uses TRBV24-1 and TRBJ2-3, and 8 junctional nucleotides match TRBD2. Sequenced material: sorted CD4+, CD8+, or CD8+CD57+ T cells (not recorded which) from PBMCs. This receptor carries the CDR3 CATSDLKRGFTDTQYF. The nucleotide sequence reads TGTGCCACCAGTGATTTGAAGCGGGGGTTCACAGATACGCAGTATTTT.